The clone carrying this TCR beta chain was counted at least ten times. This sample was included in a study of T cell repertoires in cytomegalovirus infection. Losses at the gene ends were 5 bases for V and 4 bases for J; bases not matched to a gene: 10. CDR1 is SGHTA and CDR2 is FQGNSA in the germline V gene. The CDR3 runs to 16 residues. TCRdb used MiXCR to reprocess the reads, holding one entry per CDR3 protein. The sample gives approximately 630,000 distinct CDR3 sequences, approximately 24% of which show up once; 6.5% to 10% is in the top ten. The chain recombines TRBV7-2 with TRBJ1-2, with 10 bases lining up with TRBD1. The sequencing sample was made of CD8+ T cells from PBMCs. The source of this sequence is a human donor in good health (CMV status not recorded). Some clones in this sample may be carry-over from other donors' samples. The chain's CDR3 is CASSRMGQGPIYGYTF. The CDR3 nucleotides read TGTGCCAGCAGCCGAATGGGACAGGGGCCGATCTATGGCTACACCTTC.